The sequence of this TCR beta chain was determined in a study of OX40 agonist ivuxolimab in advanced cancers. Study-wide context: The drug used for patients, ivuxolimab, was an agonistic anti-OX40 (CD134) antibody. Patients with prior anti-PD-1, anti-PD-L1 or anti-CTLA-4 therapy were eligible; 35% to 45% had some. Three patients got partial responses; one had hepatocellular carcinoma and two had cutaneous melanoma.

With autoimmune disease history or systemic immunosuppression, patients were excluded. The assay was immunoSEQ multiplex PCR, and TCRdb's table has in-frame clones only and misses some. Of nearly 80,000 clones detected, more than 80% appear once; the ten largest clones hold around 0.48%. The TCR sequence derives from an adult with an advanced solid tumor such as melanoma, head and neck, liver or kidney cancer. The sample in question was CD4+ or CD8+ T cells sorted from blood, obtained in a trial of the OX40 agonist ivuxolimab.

The CDR3 nucleotides are TGTGCCTGGAGGTGGTGCTGCACAGATACGCAGTATTTT. Translation gives CAWRWCCTDTQYF. The V gene is TRBV30, the J gene TRBJ2-3; no clear D. With 3 bases removed from V and 1 base from J, the gap between germline ends came to 8 bases. Germline CDR1 GTSNPN, CDR2 SVGIG (reference sequence). This CDR3 has 13 residues.